The T cell receptor (beta chain) described here comes from a study of blood T cell repertoires in COVID-19. Turning to the study itself: Acute and convalescent COVID-19 specimens originated in the United States, Italy and Spain. Sources were T cells, B-cell-depleted T cells, or PBMCs; the material itself was cDNA or gDNA.

The CDR3 consists of 14 residues. V lost 8 bases to trimming and J lost 4 bases, with 16 bases between them. Per the germline V gene, CDR1 is MGHRA and CDR2 is YSYEKL. In the original processing: Nucleated cell counts were estimated from reference gene primer amplification. The method was immunoSEQ multiplex PCR; TCRdb's version includes in-frame clones alone and lacks a portion of them. V and J calls and clone size come straight from that table; D and trimming were deduced from the DNA. Of under 85,000 clones listed, 80% are singletons. The sequence derives from a man aged 55 to 70 with active or convalescent COVID-19. The gene calls are TRBV4-1 and TRBJ2-3, with D tentatively TRBD1 (6 bases). The sequenced sample consisted of peripheral blood. The CDR3, as DNA: TGCGCCAGCCGGGGCTTGCAGGGGTCAGATACGCAGTATTTT. Its protein is CASRGLQGSDTQYF.